This T cell receptor (beta chain) originates from a study of shared clonotypes between healthy human individuals. General observations from the study: Clonotypes shared by all four donors outscored non-shared clonotypes in generation probability.

Germline loops: CDR1 MDHEN, CDR2 SYDVKM. There are 13 residues in the CDR3. V dropped 5 bases and J dropped 4 bases, with 10 bases sitting between them. Regarding this clone: Antigen specificity is unknown.

Some clones are missing from TCRdb's copy, which holds only in-frame ones; the method was immunoSEQ multiplex PCR. The repertoire holds 1.6 million or so clones, 97% to 99% seen once, with about 0.4% in the top ten. This TCR was sampled from a man aged 25 to 45 in good health. Sequencing input: naive CD4+ T cells sorted from blood. Subset indicated: CD45RA+ positively selected. The chain uses TRBV28 and TRBJ2-3, with TRBD2 as a possible D gene (5 bases). Written as DNA, the CDR3 is TGTGCCAGCAGTGTTCCGGGGTCAGATACGCAGTATTTT. This encodes CASSVPGSDTQYF.